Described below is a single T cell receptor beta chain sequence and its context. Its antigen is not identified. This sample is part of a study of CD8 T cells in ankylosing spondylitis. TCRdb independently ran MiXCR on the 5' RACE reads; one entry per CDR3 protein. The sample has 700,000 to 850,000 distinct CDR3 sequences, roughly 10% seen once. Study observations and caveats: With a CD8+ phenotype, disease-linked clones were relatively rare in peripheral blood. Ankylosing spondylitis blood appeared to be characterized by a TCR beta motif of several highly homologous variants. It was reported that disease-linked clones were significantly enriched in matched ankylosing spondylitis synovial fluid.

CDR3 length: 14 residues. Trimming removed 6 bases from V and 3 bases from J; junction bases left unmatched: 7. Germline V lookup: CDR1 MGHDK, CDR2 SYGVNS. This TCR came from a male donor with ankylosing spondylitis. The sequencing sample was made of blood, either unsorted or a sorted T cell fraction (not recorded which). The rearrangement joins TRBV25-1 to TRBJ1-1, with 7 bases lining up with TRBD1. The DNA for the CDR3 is TGTGCCAGCAGGCGACAGGGTGGACACACTGAAGCTTTCTTT. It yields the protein CASRRQGGHTEAFF.